The clone carrying this T cell receptor beta chain was counted between two and nine times. Its matching antigen is unknown. Trimming took 7 bases from V and 4 from J, leaving 19 bases between them. CDR1 and CDR2 (germline): MNHEY, SVGEGT. There are 15 residues in the CDR3. This entry belongs to a study of T cells after yellow fever vaccination. Study results and limitations: Highly abundant clonotypes carried over from the bulk population could end up in FACS-sorted repertoires as contaminants.

TCRdb itself ran the 5' RACE reads through MiXCR, one entry per CDR3 protein. This table holds some 500,000 distinct CDR3 sequences, roughly 14% found once. This TCR came from a man aged 25-45 years who received the YFV17D yellow fever vaccine. The V and J genes are TRBV6-2 or TRBV6-3 and TRBJ2-5; perhaps TRBD2 as D (5 bases). The sequencing here drew on PBMCs, taken on the day of the yellow fever booster vaccination. Here the CDR3 DNA reads TGTGCCAGCAATGGACGTGGAGGTCTGGGAGAGACCCAGTACTTC. Protein sequence: CASNGRGGLGETQYF.